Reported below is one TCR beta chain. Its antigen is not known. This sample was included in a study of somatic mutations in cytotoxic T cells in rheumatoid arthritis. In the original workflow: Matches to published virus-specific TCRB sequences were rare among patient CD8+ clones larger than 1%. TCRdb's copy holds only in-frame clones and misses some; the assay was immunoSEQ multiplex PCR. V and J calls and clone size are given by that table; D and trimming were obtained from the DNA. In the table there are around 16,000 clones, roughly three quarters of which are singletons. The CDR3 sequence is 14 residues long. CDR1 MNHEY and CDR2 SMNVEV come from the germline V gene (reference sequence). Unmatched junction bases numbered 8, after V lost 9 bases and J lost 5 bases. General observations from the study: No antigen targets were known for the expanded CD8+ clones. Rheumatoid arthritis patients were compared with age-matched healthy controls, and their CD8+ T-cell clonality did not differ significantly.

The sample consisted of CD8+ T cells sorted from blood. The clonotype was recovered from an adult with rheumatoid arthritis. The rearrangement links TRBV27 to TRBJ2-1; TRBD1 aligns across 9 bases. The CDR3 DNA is TGTGCCAGTTTGAGGACAGGGGCAAACAATGAGCAGTTCTTC. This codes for CASLRTGANNEQFF.